This TCR beta chain was recovered during a study of shared clonotypes between healthy human individuals. Turning to the study itself: CD4 naive cells filled three plates per donor, CD4 memory three, CD8 naive two and CD8 memory one. Study observations and caveats: The rarefaction results pointed to incomplete sorted-subset sequencing despite large depth.

The study ran the assay at deep level. Replicate PCRs from sorted subsets contained about 0.2 ug DNA, which is 29,000 or so T cell genomes. Profiling relied on immunoSEQ multiplex PCR, and the TCRdb table lists in-frame clones only, not all of them. The sample holds over a million clones, about 75% seen once. This clone was counted a single time. What it binds is not known. V was trimmed by 6 bases and J by 3 bases, leaving 5 bases between them. Per the germline V gene, CDR1 is MNHNS and CDR2 is SASEGT. The CDR3 contains 11 residues. The sequenced sample was memory CD4+ T cells sorted from blood. The subset here: CD45RA-negative fraction. The receptor was derived from a man between 18 and 35 years old in good health. The V gene is TRBV6-1, the J gene TRBJ2-5; D gene ambiguous. Here the CDR3 DNA reads TGTGCCAGCAGCGATAAAGAGACCCAGTACTTC. Its translation: CASSDKETQYF.